Each of the 8 T cell receptor beta chains below was sequenced from the same sample in a study of T-cell reconstitution after alpha-beta-depleted transplantation in children. The TCRbeta library incorporated unique molecular identifiers. TCRdb recomputed calls from the PCR reads with MiXCR, one row per CDR3 protein. The sample lists roughly 500,000 distinct CDR3 sequences; roughly 10% were seen once. Sample: PBMCs, taken before TCRalphabeta/CD19-depleted stem cell transplant. The receptors shown here come from a child aged 2 to 9 with inherited bone marrow failure, due to receive a stem cell transplant.

This clonotype has more than one count but fewer than ten. The V and J genes are TRBV20-1 and TRBJ2-1, with 7 bases lining up with TRBD2. V lost 3 bases and J lost 8; bases outside the gene matches: 13. The length of the CDR3 is 15 residues. Per germline, CDR1 DFQATT and CDR2 SNEGSKA (reference sequence). Here the CDR3 reads CSASEGGDSVDEQFF. In nucleotides, the CDR3 is TGCAGTGCTAGTGAGGGAGGGGATTCCGTGGATGAGCAGTTCTTC.

This chain joins TRBV18 and TRBJ2-7; tentatively, D is TRBD2 (6 bases). CDR1 is KGHSH, CDR2 LQKENI, per germline. The CDR3 is 14 residues long. Trimming shortened V by 6 bases and J by 3 bases, and 15 bases separated the two germline ends. The CDR3 loop is CASSPSGVHYEQYF. For the CDR3, the DNA is TGTGCCAGCTCTCCCTCGGGAGTCCACTACGAGCAGTACTTC.

This chain joins TRBV4-1 and TRBJ1-6; D not resolved. Germline V gives CDR1 MGHRA, CDR2 YSYEKL. This CDR3 is 18 amino acids long. The ends were cut back, 2 bases at V and 2 bases at J, with 16 bases in the middle. The DNA of the CDR3 is TGCGCCAGCAGCCAATCCTTAACAGCACCTCCCTATAATTCACCCCTCCACTTT. Its translation: CASSQSLTAPPYNSPLHF.

Many counts were recorded for this clonotype. The V call is TRBV7-2, the J call TRBJ2-1; a weak D match, TRBD1 (5 bases). CDR1 and CDR2 from the germline V gene are SGHTA and FQGNSA. V gave up 5 bases and J gave up 3 bases, with 8 bases separating them. The CDR3 has 13 amino acids. The CDR3 region has the DNA TGTGCCAGCAGCCCGGACAACTACAATGAGCAGTTCTTC. Translation gives CASSPDNYNEQFF.

This clonotype was counted many times. The chain joins TRBV20-1 to TRBJ2-5, with a possible D match to TRBD1 (6 bases). Trimming stripped 0 bases from V and 3 bases from J, with 8 bases between. The CDR3 consists of 13 residues. In germline, CDR1 is DFQATT, CDR2 SNEGSKA (reference sequence). CDR3 coding DNA: TGCAGTGCTAGAGATACAGGGAAAGAGACCCAGTACTTC. Its translation is CSARDTGKETQYF.

This clonotype appeared many times. V usage is TRBV18 and J usage is TRBJ1-1; the D is unclear. V dropped 6 bases and J dropped 4 bases, with 15 bases sitting between them. This CDR3 region has 14 residues. Germline V gene data show CDR1 as KGHSH and CDR2 as LQKENI. The CDR3 loop reads CASSLGPGITEAFF. The DNA for the CDR3 is TGTGCCAGCTCGCTCGGGCCCGGGATCACTGAAGCTTTCTTT.

In this sample, this clonotype turned up many times. The V call is TRBV27, the J call TRBJ2-1; 7 bases are shared with TRBD2. The CDR3 runs 16 residues. Germline loops: CDR1 MNHEY, CDR2 SMNVEV (reference sequence). Trimming took 3 bases from V and 2 from J; bases not matched to a gene: 7. The CDR3 DNA is TGTGCCAGCAGTTTTTCGGCGGGAGTAGCCTACAATGAGCAGTTCTTC. Translation gives CASSFSAGVAYNEQFF.

This clonotype showed up just a few times. V is TRBV5-1 and J is TRBJ2-7, with 7 positions matching TRBD2. CDR1 is SGHRS, CDR2 YFSETQ, per germline. The V segment lost 0 bases and the J segment 0 bases; nucleotides outside the gene matches: 9. The CDR3 has 17 amino acids. The CDR3, as DNA: TGCGCCAGCAGCTTGGCCCTTAAGGGCGGGAGCTCCTACGAGCAGTACTTC. Encoded protein: CASSLALKGGSSYEQYF.